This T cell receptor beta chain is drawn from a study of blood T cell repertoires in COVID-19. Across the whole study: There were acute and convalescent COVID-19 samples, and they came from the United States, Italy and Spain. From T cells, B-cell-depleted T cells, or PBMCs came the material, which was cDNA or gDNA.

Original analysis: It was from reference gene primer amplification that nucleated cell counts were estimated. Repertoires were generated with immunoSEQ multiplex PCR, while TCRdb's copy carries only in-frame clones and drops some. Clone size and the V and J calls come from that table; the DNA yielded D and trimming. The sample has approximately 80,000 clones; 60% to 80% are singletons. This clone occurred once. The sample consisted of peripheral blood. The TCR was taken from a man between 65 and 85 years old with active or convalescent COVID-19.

DNA of the CDR3: TGTGCCAGCAGCTCGGTGGGACAGGGGGCTTACAATGAGCAGTTCTTC. Protein product: CASSSVGQGAYNEQFF. The chain employs TRBV11-2 and TRBJ2-1, with 12 bases that match TRBD1. Trimming at V came to 4 bases and at J to 4 bases, leaving 5 bases not matched to a gene. Germline V gene sequence: CDR1 SGHAT, CDR2 FQNNGV. CDR3 length: 16 amino acids. The entire variable domain, with the rest obtained from reference TRBV11-2 and TRBJ2-1, is as follows: EAGVAQSPRYKIIEKRQSVAFWCNPISGHATLYWYQQILGQGPKLLIQFQNNGVVDDSQLPKDRFSAERLKGVDSTLKIQPAKLEDSAVYLCASSSVGQGAYNEQFFGPGTRLTVL.